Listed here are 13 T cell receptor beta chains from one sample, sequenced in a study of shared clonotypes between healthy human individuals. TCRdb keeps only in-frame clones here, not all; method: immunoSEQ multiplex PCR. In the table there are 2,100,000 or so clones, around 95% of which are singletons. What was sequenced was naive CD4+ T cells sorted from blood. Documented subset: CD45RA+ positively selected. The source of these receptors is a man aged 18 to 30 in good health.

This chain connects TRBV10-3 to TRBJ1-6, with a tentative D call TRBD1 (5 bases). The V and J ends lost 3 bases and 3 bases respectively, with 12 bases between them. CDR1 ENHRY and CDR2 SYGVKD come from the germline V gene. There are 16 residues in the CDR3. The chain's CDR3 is CAISEAGTVYNSPLHF. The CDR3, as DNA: TGTGCCATCAGTGAAGCAGGGACCGTCTATAATTCACCCCTCCACTTT.

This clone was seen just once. The CDR3, as DNA: TGTGCCAGCAGTGCCCGGCAGGGCGCTTTCTTT. Translating it yields CASSARQGAFF. The chain is built from TRBV2 and TRBJ1-1, with D possibly being TRBD1 (5 bases). V was trimmed by 4 bases and J by 11 bases, leaving 11 bases between them. Germline V gives CDR1 SNHLY, CDR2 FYNNEI. This CDR3 comprises 11 residues.

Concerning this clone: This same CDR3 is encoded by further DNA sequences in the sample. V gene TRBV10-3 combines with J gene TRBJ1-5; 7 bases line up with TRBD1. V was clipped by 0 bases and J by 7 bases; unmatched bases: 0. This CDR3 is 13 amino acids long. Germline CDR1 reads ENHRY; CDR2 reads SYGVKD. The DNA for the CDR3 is TGTGCCATCAGTGAGTCACAGGGGCAGCCCCAGCATTTT. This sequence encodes CAISESQGQPQHF.

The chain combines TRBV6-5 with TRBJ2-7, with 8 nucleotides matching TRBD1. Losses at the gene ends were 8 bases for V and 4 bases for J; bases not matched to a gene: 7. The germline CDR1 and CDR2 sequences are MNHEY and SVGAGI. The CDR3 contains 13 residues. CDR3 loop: CASFGRGLYEQYF. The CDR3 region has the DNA TGTGCCAGCTTTGGCAGGGGGCTGTACGAGCAGTACTTC.

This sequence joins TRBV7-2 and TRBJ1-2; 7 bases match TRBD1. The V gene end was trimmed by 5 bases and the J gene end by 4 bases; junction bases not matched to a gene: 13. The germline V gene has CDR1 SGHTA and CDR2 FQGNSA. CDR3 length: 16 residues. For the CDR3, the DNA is TGTGCCAGCAGCCCGAGGGGACAGCGCGTCGGCTATGGCTACACCTTC. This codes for CASSPRGQRVGYGYTF.

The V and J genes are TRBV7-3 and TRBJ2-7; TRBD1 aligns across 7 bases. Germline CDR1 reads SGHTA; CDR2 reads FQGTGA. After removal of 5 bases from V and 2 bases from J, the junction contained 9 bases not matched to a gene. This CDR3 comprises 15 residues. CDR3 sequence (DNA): TGTGCCAGCAGCGCGTCAGGGGGAAAACCCTACGAGCAGTACTTC. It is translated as CASSASGGKPYEQYF.

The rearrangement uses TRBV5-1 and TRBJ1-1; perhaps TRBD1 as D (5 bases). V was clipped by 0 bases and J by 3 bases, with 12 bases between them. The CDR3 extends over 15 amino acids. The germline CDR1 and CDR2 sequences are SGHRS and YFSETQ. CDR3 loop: CASSLDWGVDTEAFF. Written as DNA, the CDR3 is TGCGCCAGCAGCTTGGATTGGGGCGTGGACACTGAAGCTTTCTTT.

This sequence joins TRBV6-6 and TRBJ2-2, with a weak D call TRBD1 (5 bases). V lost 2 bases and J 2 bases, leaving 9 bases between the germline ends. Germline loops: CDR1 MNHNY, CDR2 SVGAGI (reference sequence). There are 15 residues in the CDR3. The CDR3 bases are TGTGCCAGCAGTTACCGACAGCTTAACACCGGGGAGCTGTTTTTT. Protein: CASSYRQLNTGELFF.

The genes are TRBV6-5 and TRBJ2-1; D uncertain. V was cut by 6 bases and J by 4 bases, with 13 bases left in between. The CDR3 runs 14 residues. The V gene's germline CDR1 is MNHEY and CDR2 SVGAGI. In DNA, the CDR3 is TGTGCCAGCAGCTTAGACAAAACTTACAATGAGCAGTTCTTC. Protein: CASSLDKTYNEQFF.

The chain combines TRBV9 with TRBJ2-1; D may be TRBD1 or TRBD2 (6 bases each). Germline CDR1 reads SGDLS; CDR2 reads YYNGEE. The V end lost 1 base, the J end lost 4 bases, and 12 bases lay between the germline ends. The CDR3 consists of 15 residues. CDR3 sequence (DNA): TGTGCCAGCAGCGTAAGGACAGCGGGTTACAATGAGCAGTTCTTC. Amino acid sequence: CASSVRTAGYNEQFF.

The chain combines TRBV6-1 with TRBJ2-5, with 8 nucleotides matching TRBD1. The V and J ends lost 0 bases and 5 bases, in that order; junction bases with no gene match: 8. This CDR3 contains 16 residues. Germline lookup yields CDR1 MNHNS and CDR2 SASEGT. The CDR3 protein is CASSEARQGAWETQYF. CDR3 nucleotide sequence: TGTGCCAGCAGTGAAGCGCGGCAGGGGGCTTGGGAGACCCAGTACTTC.

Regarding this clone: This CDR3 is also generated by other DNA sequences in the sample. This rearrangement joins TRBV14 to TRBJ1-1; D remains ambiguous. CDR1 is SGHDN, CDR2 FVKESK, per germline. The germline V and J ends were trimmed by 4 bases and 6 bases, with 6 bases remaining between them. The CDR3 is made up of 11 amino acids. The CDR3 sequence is CASSPGPEAFF. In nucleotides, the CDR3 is TGTGCCAGCAGCCCAGGCCCTGAAGCTTTCTTT.

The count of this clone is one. CDR3 amino acids: CASSLTPLAGANQETQYF. DNA for the CDR3: TGTGCCAGCAGCTTAACGCCACTAGCGGGGGCAAACCAAGAGACCCAGTACTTC. V is TRBV7-3 and J is TRBJ2-5; 11 nucleotides match TRBD2. This CDR3 spans 18 amino acids. CDR1 and CDR2 from the germline V gene are SGHTA and FQGTGA. The ends lost 0 bases at V and 0 bases at J; junction bases unmatched: 6.